Listed below are T cell receptor beta chains from one sample, sequenced in a study of T-cell reconstitution after alpha-beta-depleted transplantation in children. TCRdb reprocessed the PCR reads with MiXCR, giving one entry per CDR3 protein. The data show about 400,000 distinct CDR3 sequences, over 20% seen once. This specimen consisted of PBMCs from the stem cell graft donor, obtained from the stem cell graft. These TCRs come from a human donor who donated a stem cell graft to a child with acute myeloid leukemia. Both conserved end residues are part of each CDR3. Each record gives: clone size, D gene, V gene, J gene, CDR3 DNA, CDR3 protein. D genes are given only for firm matches. A row's size may be missing; if present it is once, few, many or a size class.

clone size: -
D gene: -
V gene: TRBV2
J gene: TRBJ1-2
CDR3 DNA: TGTGCCAGCAGTGGGATCCAACAGGGCGTGATGGGCGGCTACACCTTC
CDR3 protein: CASSGIQQGVMGGYTF

clone size: few
D gene: TRBD2
V gene: TRBV12-3/TRBV12-4
J gene: TRBJ2-1
CDR3 DNA: TGTGCCAGCACGCTGGGGACTAGGAGGCTGCGGGGTTACAATGAGCAGTTCTTC
CDR3 protein: CASTLGTRRLRGYNEQFF

clone size: once
D gene: TRBD1
V gene: TRBV12-3/TRBV12-4
J gene: TRBJ1-1
CDR3 DNA: TGTGCCAGCAGTTTAGGGACAGGCCCCATGAGCACTCAAGCTTTCTTT
CDR3 protein: CASSLGTGPMSTQAFF

clone size: -
D gene: -
V gene: TRBV10-3
J gene: TRBJ2-5
CDR3 DNA: TGTGCCATCGGTGTTGAACCCGGAGAGACCCAGTACTTC
CDR3 protein: CAIGVEPGETQYF

clone size: -
D gene: -
V gene: TRBV15
J gene: TRBJ1-1
CDR3 DNA: TGTGCCACCAGTCCAGTCTCCGCGGGGAACACTGAAGCTTTCTTT
CDR3 protein: CATSPVSAGNTEAFF

clone size: many
D gene: -
V gene: TRBV29-1
J gene: TRBJ2-4
CDR3 DNA: TGCAGCGTTGAAGATCTCTGGTCGGAGGGGGTAGGGAACATTCAGTACTTC
CDR3 protein: CSVEDLWSEGVGNIQYF

clone size: few
D gene: TRBD2
V gene: TRBV29-1
J gene: TRBJ2-1
CDR3 DNA: TGCAGCGCCCTAGCGGATGAGCAGTTCTTC
CDR3 protein: CSALADEQFF

clone size: -
D gene: TRBD1
V gene: TRBV12-3/TRBV12-4
J gene: TRBJ2-3
CDR3 DNA: TGTGCCAGCAGTTTATACAGGGGGCTCGGAACCACAGATACGCAGTATTTT
CDR3 protein: CASSLYRGLGTTDTQYF

clone size: -
D gene: TRBD2
V gene: TRBV20-1
J gene: TRBJ2-1
CDR3 DNA: TGCAGTGCTAGCCGGAAGGGCGGGAGCTACAATGAGCAGTTCTTC
CDR3 protein: CSASRKGGSYNEQFF

clone size: -
D gene: -
V gene: TRBV21-1
J gene: TRBJ2-1
CDR3 DNA: TGTGCCAGCAGCAAAGACCCCCACTCCTACAATGAGCAGTTCTTC
CDR3 protein: CASSKDPHSYNEQFF

clone size: -
D gene: -
V gene: TRBV5-5
J gene: TRBJ2-1
CDR3 DNA: TGTGCCAGCAGCTTGAGGGGGGGGTGGACGGGAAATGAGCAGTTCTTC
CDR3 protein: CASSLRGGWTGNEQFF

clone size: few
D gene: -
V gene: TRBV29-1
J gene: TRBJ2-7
CDR3 DNA: TGCAGCGTTGAAGTGGAGGGCCTTCTCTCCTACGAGCAGTACTTC
CDR3 protein: CSVEVEGLLSYEQYF

clone size: few
D gene: -
V gene: TRBV4-1
J gene: TRBJ1-5
CDR3 DNA: TGCGCCAGCAGCCAAGGGGTACCAGCTCTTTATAGCAATCAGCCCCAGCATTTT
CDR3 protein: CASSQGVPALYSNQPQHF

clone size: -
D gene: -
V gene: TRBV7-6
J gene: TRBJ2-7
CDR3 DNA: TGTGCCAGCAGCTTAGCTAGCGAAACCTACGAGCAGTACTTC
CDR3 protein: CASSLASETYEQYF

clone size: -
D gene: -
V gene: TRBV20-1
J gene: TRBJ1-5
CDR3 DNA: TGCAGTGCTAGACCCAGGGTTAAAAATCAGCCCCAGCATTTT
CDR3 protein: CSARPRVKNQPQHF